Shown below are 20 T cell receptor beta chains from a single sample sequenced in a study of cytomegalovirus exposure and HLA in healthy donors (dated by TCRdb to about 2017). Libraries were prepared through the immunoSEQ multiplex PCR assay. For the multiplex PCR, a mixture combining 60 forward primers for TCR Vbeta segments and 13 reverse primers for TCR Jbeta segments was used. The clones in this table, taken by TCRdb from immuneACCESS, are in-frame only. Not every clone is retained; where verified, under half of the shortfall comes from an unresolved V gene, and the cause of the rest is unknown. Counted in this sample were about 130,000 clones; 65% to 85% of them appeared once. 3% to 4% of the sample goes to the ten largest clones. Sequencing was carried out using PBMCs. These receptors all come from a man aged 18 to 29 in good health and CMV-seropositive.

The CDR3 sequence: CASSFGGVSDTQYF. For the CDR3, the DNA is TGTGCCAGCAGCTTCGGAGGGGTTTCAGATACGCAGTATTTT. The chain is built from TRBV11-2 and TRBJ2-3; D may be TRBD2 (6 bases). The CDR3 runs to 14 residues. Germline lookup yields CDR1 SGHAT and CDR2 FQNNGV. V shed 3 bases and J shed 4 bases, with 11 bases lying between them.

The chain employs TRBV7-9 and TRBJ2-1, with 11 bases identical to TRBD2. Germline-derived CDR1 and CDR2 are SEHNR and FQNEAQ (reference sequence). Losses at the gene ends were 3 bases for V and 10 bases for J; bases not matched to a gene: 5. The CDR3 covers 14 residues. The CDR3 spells CASSFQLAGAEQFF. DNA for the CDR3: TGTGCCAGCAGCTTCCAACTAGCGGGGGCAGAGCAGTTCTTC.

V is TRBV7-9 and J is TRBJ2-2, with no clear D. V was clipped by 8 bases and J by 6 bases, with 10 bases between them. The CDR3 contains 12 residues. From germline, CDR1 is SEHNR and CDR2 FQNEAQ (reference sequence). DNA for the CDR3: TGTGCCAGCTTACCAAGCCCCGGGGAGCTGTTTTTT. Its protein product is CASLPSPGELFF. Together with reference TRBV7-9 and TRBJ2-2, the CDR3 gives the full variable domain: DTGVSQNPRHKITKRGQNVTFRCDPISEHNRLYWYRQTLGQGPEFLTYFQNEAQLEKSRLLSDRFSAERPKGSFSTLEIQRTEQGDSAMYLCASLPSPGELFFGEGSRLTVL.

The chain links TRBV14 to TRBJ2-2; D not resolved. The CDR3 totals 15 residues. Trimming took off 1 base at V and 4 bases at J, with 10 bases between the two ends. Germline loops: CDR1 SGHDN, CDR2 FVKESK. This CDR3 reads CASSQVAQFTGELFF. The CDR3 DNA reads TGTGCCAGCAGCCAAGTTGCACAGTTCACCGGGGAGCTGTTTTTT.

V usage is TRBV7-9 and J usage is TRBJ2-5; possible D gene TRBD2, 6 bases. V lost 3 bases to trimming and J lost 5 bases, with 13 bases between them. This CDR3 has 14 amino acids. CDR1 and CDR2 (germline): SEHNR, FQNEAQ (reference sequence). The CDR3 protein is CASSFGGISETQYF. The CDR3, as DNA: TGTGCCAGCAGCTTTGGAGGGATCTCGGAGACCCAGTACTTC.

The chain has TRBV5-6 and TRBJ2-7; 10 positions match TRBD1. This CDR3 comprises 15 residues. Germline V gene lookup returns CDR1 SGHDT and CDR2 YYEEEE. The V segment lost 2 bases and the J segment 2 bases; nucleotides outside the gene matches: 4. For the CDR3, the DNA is TGTGCCAGCAGCTTCGGGACAGGGGTAACCTACGAGCAGTACTTC. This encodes CASSFGTGVTYEQYF.

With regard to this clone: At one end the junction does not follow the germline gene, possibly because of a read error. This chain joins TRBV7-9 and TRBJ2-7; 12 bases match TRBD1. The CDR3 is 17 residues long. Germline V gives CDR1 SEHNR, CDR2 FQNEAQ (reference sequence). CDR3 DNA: TGTTCCAGCAGCACTTGGGGACAGGGGGCCTTCTCCTACGAGCAGTACTTC. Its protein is CSSSTWGQGAFSYEQYF.

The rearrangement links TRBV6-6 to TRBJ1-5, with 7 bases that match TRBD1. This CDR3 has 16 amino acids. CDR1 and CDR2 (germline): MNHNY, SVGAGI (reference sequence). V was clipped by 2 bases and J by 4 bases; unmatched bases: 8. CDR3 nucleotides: TGTGCCAGCAGTTACCGCGAGGGGGCAGTAAATCAGCCCCAGCATTTT. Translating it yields CASSYREGAVNQPQHF.

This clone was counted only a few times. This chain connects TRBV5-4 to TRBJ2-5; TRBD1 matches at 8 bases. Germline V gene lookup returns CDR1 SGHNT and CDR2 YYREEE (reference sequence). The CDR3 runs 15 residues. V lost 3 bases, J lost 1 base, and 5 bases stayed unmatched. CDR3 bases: TGTGCCAGCAGCTCGCTCAGGGGGCTCCAAGAGACCCAGTACTTC. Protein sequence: CASSSLRGLQETQYF.

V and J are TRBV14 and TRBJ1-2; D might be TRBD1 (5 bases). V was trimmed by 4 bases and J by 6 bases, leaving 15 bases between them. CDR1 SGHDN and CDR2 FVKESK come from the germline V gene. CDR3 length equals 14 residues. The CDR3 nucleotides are TGTGCCAGCAGCCCCCCGGGGGTCTTGAATGGCTACACCTTC. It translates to CASSPPGVLNGYTF.

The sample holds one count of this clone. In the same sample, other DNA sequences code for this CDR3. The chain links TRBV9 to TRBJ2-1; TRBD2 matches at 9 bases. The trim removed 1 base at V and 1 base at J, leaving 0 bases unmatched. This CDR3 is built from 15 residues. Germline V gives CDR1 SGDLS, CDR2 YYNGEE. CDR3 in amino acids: CASSVSGGSYNEQFF. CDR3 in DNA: TGTGCCAGCAGCGTAAGCGGGGGGTCCTACAATGAGCAGTTCTTC. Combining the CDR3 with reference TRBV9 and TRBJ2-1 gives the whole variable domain DSGVTQTPKHLITATGQRVTLRCSPRSGDLSVYWYQQSLDQGLQFLIQYYNGEERAKGNILERFSAQQFPDLHSELNLSSLELGDSALYFCASSVSGGSYNEQFFGPGTRLTVL.

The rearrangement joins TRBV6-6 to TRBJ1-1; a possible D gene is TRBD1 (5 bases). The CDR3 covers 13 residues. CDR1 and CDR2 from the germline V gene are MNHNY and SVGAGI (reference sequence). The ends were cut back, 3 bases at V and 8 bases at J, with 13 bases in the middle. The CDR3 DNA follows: TGTGCCAGCAGTTATGGTAGGCAGGGCGAAGCTTTCTTT. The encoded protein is CASSYGRQGEAFF.

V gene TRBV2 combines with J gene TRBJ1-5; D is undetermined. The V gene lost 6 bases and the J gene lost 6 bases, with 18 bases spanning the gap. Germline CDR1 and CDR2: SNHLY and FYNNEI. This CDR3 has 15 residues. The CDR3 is CASSTAYSEGQPQHF. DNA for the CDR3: TGTGCCAGCAGCACAGCTTACTCCGAGGGTCAGCCCCAGCATTTT. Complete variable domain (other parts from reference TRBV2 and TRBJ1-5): EPEVTQTPSHQVTQMGQEVILRCVPISNHLYFYWYRQILGQKVEFLVSFYNNEISEKSEIFDDQFSVERPDGSNFTLKIRSTKLEDSAMYFCASSTAYSEGQPQHFGDGTRLSIL.

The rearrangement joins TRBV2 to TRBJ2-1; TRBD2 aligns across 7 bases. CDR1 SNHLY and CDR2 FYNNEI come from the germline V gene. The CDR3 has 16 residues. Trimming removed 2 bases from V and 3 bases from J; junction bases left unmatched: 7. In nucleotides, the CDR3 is TGTGCCAGCAGTGAACTCATTCCGGGGGGCTACAATGAGCAGTTCTTC. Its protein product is CASSELIPGGYNEQFF.

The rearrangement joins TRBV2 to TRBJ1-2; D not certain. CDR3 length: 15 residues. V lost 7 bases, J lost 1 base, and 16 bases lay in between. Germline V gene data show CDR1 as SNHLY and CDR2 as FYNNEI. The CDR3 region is CASNRNPRLNYGYTF. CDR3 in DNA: TGTGCCAGCAATCGTAACCCCCGACTTAACTATGGCTACACCTTC.

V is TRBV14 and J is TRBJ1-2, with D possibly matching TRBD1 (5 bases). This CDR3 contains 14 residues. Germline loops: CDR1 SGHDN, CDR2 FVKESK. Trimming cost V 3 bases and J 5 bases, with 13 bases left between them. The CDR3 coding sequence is TGTGCCAGCAGCCAGGGGGGAGATTTATATGGCTACACCTTC. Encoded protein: CASSQGGDLYGYTF.

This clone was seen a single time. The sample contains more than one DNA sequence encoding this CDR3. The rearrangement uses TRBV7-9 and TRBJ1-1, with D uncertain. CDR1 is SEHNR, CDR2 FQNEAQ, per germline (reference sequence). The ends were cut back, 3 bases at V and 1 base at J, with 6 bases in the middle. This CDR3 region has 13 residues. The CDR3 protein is CASSFSGNTEAFF. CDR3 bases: TGTGCCAGCAGCTTCTCCGGGAACACTGAAGCTTTCTTT.

DNA for the CDR3: TGTGCCAGCAGGGAACAGACAGGGGTTGAAGCTTTCTTT. Translated: CASREQTGVEAFF. This chain connects TRBV27 to TRBJ1-1, with TRBD1 matching 8 bases. Per the germline V gene, CDR1 is MNHEY and CDR2 is SMNVEV (reference sequence). This CDR3 contains 13 residues. V shed 6 bases, J shed 7 bases, and the junction held 7 bases outside the gene matches.

Here the CDR3 DNA reads TGTGCCAGCAGCAAAACAGGAGATAGTACCTTTTGTTCACCCCTCCACTTT. Protein sequence: CASSKTGDSTFCSPLHF. V gene TRBV21-1 combines with J gene TRBJ1-6; the table calls TRBD1, which could not be checked here. TRBV21-1 constitutes a pseudogene. The CDR3 length is 17 residues.

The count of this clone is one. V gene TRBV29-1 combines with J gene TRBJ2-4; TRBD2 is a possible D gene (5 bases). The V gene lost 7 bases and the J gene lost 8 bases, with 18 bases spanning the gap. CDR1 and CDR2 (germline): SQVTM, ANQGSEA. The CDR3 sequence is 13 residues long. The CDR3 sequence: CSARTGMVDIQYF. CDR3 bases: TGCAGCGCGCGCACGGGAATGGTGGACATTCAGTACTTC. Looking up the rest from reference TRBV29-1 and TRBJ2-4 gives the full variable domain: SAVISQKPSRDICQRGTSLTIQCQVDSQVTMMFWYRQQPGQSLTLIATANQGSEATYESGFVIDKFPISRPNLTFSTLTVSNMSPEDSSIYLCSARTGMVDIQYFGAGTRLSVL.